These T cell receptor beta chains were read from a single sample in a study of T cells in Graves' hyperthyroidism and ophthalmopathy. TCRdb processed the multiplex PCR reads anew with MiXCR; each CDR3 protein has one entry. Of some 740,000 distinct CDR3 sequences listed, about 14% are singletons. Sample: blood. The receptors were gathered from a woman aged 18-35 years with Graves' hyperthyroidism. CDR3s include the opening cysteine and the closing phenylalanine or tryptophan. Fields, in order: D gene, V gene, J gene, clone size, CDR3 length, CDR3 protein, CDR3 DNA. D genes are given only for firm matches. Size tells how often a clone was seen (once, few, many) or the class of an expanded clone, and some rows leave it out.

D: NA; V: TRBV2; J: TRBJ1-2; size: many; length: 14; CDR3: CASSENPVGYGYTF; DNA: TGTGCCAGCAGTGAAAACCCCGTCGGCTATGGCTACACCTTC
D: TRBD2; V: TRBV28; J: TRBJ2-3; size: many; length: 16; CDR3: CASSPWTSGRGDTQYF; DNA: TGTGCCAGCAGTCCTTGGACTAGCGGGAGAGGGGATACGCAGTATTTT
D: TRBD2; V: TRBV27; J: TRBJ2-7; size: many; length: 15; CDR3: CASSFTSGTTYEQYF; DNA: TGTGCCAGCAGTTTCACTAGCGGGACGACCTACGAGCAGTACTTC
D: NA; V: TRBV2; J: TRBJ1-2; size: NA; length: 16; CDR3: CASSPSRWDRTPVNTF; DNA: TGTGCCAGCAGTCCGTCGAGGTGGGACCGCACCCCGGTTAACACCTTC
D: TRBD1; V: TRBV15; J: TRBJ2-7; size: few; length: 14; CDR3: CATSGTGDSYEQYF; DNA: TGTGCCACCAGCGGGACAGGGGATTCCTACGAGCAGTACTTC
D: NA; V: TRBV11-3; J: TRBJ2-1; size: many; length: 12; CDR3: CASSQNQNEQFF; DNA: TGTGCCAGCAGCCAAAACCAAAATGAGCAGTTCTTC
D: NA; V: TRBV29-1; J: TRBJ1-1; size: NA; length: 12; CDR3: CSALGPNTEAFF; DNA: TGCAGCGCTTTGGGTCCGAACACTGAAGCTTTCTTT
D: TRBD2; V: TRBV9; J: TRBJ2-7; size: many; length: 14; CDR3: CASSATSGSYEQYF; DNA: TGTGCCAGCAGCGCGACTAGCGGGAGTTACGAGCAGTACTTC
D: TRBD2; V: TRBV6-1; J: TRBJ2-5; size: many; length: 17; CDR3: CASSVPLLAGAQETQYF; DNA: TGTGCCAGCAGTGTGCCCCTCCTAGCGGGGGCCCAAGAGACCCAGTACTTC
D: TRBD2; V: TRBV19; J: TRBJ2-7; size: NA; length: 14; CDR3: CASTDGTRGYEQYF; DNA: TGTGCCAGTACCGATGGGACTAGAGGCTACGAGCAGTACTTC
D: NA; V: TRBV6-2/TRBV6-3; J: TRBJ2-5; size: NA; length: 15; CDR3: CASSYSNYPWETQYF; DNA: TGTGCCAGCAGTTACTCGAACTACCCGTGGGAGACCCAGTACTTC
D: TRBD2; V: TRBV15; J: TRBJ2-7; size: many; length: 16; CDR3: CATSASLAGGTYEQYF; DNA: TGTGCCACCAGCGCCTCTCTGGCGGGAGGTACCTACGAGCAGTACTTC
D: TRBD1; V: TRBV7-8; J: TRBJ2-2; size: few; length: 15; CDR3: CASSLARTGPGELFF; DNA: TGTGCCAGCAGCTTAGCGAGGACAGGGCCCGGGGAGCTGTTTTTT
D: NA; V: TRBV9; J: TRBJ2-3; size: many; length: 14; CDR3: CASSLAGITDTQYF; DNA: TGTGCCAGCAGTCTGGCGGGGATCACAGATACGCAGTATTTT
D: NA; V: TRBV20-1; J: TRBJ2-3; size: many; length: 10; CDR3: CSARWDTQYF; DNA: TGCAGTGCTAGGTGGGATACGCAGTATTTT
D: TRBD1; V: TRBV4-1; J: TRBJ2-7; size: once; length: 12; CDR3: CASSATGVEQYF; DNA: TGCGCCAGCAGCGCGACAGGGGTGGAACAGTACTTC
D: TRBD1; V: TRBV30; J: TRBJ1-2; size: once; length: 17; CDR3: CAWSVPRQGGLNYGYTF; DNA: TGTGCCTGGAGTGTACCCCGGCAGGGGGGTTTAAACTATGGCTACACCTTC
D: NA; V: TRBV27; J: TRBJ1-1; size: many; length: 15; CDR3: CASSLSAAHATEAFF; DNA: TGTGCCAGCAGTTTATCGGCAGCGCATGCCACTGAAGCTTTCTTT
D: NA; V: TRBV20-1; J: TRBJ1-1; size: many; length: 11; CDR3: CSAPPRGEAFF; DNA: TGCAGTGCTCCTCCCCGGGGGGAAGCTTTCTTT
D: NA; V: TRBV20-1; J: TRBJ1-4; size: NA; length: 14; CDR3: CSALRLETGEKLFF; DNA: TGCAGTGCACTCAGACTCGAGACGGGTGAAAAACTGTTTTTT
D: NA; V: TRBV10-1; J: TRBJ2-7; size: NA; length: 13; CDR3: CASSGESSYEQYF; DNA: TGCGCCAGCAGTGGGGAAAGCTCCTACGAGCAGTACTTC
D: NA; V: TRBV7-2; J: TRBJ2-4; size: many; length: 13; CDR3: CASSLDRTTIQYF; DNA: TGTGCCAGCAGCTTAGATAGGACGACCATTCAGTACTTC
D: TRBD2; V: TRBV7-2; J: TRBJ2-3; size: many; length: 15; CDR3: CASSSRTSGTDTQYF; DNA: TGTGCCAGCAGCTCCCGGACTAGCGGCACAGATACGCAGTATTTT
D: TRBD1; V: TRBV11-2; J: TRBJ2-7; size: few; length: 17; CDR3: CASSLGDRRYPLYEQYF; DNA: TGTGCCAGCAGCTTAGGGGACAGGCGATACCCCCTCTACGAGCAGTACTTC
D: NA; V: TRBV24-1; J: TRBJ2-3; size: many; length: 14; CDR3: CATSDFRATDTQYF; DNA: TGTGCCACCAGTGATTTCAGGGCCACAGATACGCAGTATTTT
D: NA; V: TRBV30; J: TRBJ2-1; size: many; length: 15; CDR3: CAWSGSQTSYNEQFF; DNA: TGTGCCTGGAGTGGCAGCCAAACCTCCTACAATGAGCAGTTCTTC
D: TRBD2; V: TRBV20-1; J: TRBJ2-1; size: many; length: 15; CDR3: CSASPGGRPENEQFF; DNA: TGCAGTGCTAGTCCCGGCGGGAGGCCGGAAAATGAGCAGTTCTTC
D: NA; V: TRBV5-1; J: TRBJ2-7; size: few; length: 14; CDR3: CASSLVGDHYEQYF; DNA: TGCGCCAGCAGCTTGGTGGGGGACCACTACGAGCAGTACTTC
D: TRBD1; V: TRBV28; J: TRBJ1-5; size: many; length: 15; CDR3: CASSPRDRGNQPQHF; DNA: TGTGCCAGCAGTCCCCGGGACAGGGGCAATCAGCCCCAGCATTTT
D: NA; V: TRBV18; J: TRBJ1-5; size: many; length: 14; CDR3: CASSPISDPQPQHF; DNA: TGTGCCAGCTCACCCATCTCGGACCCCCAGCCCCAGCATTTT
D: TRBD2; V: TRBV7-6; J: TRBJ2-3; size: many; length: 17; CDR3: CASSFSPSGRTADTQYF; DNA: TGTGCCAGCAGCTTTTCCCCTAGCGGGAGAACAGCAGATACGCAGTATTTT
D: TRBD1; V: TRBV30; J: TRBJ2-2; size: NA; length: 16; CDR3: CAWRASGTGRTGELFF; DNA: TGTGCCTGGAGGGCCTCCGGGACAGGGAGGACCGGGGAGCTGTTTTTT